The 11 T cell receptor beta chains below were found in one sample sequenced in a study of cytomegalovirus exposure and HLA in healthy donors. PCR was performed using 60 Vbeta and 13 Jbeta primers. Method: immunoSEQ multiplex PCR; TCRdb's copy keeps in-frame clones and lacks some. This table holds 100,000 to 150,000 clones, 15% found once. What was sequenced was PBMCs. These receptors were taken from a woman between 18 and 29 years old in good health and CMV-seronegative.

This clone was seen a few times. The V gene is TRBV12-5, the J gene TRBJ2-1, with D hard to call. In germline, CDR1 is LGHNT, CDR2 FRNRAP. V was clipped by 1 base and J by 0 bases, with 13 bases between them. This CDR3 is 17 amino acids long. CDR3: CASGLAEFLSSYNEQFF. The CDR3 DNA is TGTGCTAGTGGTTTGGCTGAGTTTCTGAGCTCCTACAATGAGCAGTTCTTC.

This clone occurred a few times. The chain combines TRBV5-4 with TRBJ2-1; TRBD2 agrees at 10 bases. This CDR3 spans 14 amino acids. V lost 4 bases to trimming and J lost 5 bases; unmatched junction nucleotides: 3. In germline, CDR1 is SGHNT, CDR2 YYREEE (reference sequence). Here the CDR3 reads CASSLAGAHNEQFF. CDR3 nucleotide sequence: TGTGCCAGCAGCCTAGCGGGAGCCCACAATGAGCAGTTCTTC. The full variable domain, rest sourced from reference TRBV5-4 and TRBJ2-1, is ETGVTQSPTHLIKTRGQQVTLRCSSQSGHNTVSWYQQALGQGPQFIFQYYREEENGRGNFPPRFSGLQFPNYSSELNVNALELDDSALYLCASSLAGAHNEQFFGPGTRLTVL.

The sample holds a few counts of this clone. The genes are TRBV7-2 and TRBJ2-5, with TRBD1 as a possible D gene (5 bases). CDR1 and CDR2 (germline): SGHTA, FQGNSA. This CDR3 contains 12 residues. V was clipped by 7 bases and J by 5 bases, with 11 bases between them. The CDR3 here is CASIGAWETQYF. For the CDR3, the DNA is TGTGCCAGCATAGGGGCGTGGGAGACCCAGTACTTC.

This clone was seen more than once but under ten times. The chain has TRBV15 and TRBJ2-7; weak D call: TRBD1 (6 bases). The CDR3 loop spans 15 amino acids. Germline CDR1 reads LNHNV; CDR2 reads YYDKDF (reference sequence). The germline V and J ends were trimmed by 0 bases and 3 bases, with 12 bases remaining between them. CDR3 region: CATSRELGALYEQYF. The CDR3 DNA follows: TGTGCCACCAGCAGAGAGTTGGGGGCTCTCTACGAGCAGTACTTC.

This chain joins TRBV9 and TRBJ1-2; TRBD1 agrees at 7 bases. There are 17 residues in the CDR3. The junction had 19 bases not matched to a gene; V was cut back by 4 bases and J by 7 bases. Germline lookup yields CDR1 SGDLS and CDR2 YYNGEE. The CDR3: CASSPRTYRGPDSGYTF. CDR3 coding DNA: TGTGCCAGCAGCCCTCGAACCTACAGGGGTCCGGATAGTGGCTACACCTTC.

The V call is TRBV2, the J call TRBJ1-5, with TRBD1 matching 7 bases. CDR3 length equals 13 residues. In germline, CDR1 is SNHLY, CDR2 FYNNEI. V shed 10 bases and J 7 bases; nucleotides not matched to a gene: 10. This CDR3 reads CAIQTGLGQPQHF. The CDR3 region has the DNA TGTGCCATCCAGACAGGGCTGGGACAGCCCCAGCATTTT.

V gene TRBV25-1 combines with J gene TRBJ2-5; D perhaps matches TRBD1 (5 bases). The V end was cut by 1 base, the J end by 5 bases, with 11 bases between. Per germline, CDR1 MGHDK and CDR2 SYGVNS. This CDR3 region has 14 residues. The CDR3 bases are TGTGCCAGCAGTGAATTTAGGTCAGGGGAGACCCAGTACTTC. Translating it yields CASSEFRSGETQYF.

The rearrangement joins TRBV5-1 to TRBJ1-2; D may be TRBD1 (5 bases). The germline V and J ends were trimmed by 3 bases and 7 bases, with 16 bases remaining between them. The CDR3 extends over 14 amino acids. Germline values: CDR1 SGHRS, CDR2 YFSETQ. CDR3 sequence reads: CASSSAGTVVGYTF. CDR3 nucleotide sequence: TGCGCCAGCAGCTCGGCCGGGACTGTTGTTGGCTACACCTTC.

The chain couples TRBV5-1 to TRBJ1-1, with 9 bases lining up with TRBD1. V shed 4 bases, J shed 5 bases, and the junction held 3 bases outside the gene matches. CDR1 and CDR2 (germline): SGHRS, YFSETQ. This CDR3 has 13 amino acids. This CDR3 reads CASSLGTGTEAFF. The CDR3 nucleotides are TGCGCCAGCAGCCTCGGGACAGGGACTGAAGCTTTCTTT.

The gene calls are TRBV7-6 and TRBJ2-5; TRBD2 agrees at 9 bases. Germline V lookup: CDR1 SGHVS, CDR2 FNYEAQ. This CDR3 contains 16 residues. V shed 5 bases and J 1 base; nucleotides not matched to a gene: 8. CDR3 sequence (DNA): TGTGCCAGCAGCGGGGGGGCGGGAGGGTTCCAAGAGACCCAGTACTTC. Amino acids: CASSGGAGGFQETQYF.

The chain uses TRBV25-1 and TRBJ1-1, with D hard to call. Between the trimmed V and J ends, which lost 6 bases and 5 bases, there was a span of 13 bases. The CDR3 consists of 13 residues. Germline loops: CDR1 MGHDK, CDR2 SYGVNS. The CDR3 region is CASRAPSVTEAFF. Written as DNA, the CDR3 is TGTGCCAGCAGAGCTCCTTCGGTTACTGAAGCTTTCTTT.